This TCR beta chain was identified during a study of graft-versus-host responses after intestinal transplantation (dated by TCRdb to about 2021). For context, the study as a whole: Recipients received multivisceral, liver-intestinal, or isolated intestinal transplants. Every recipient was given anti-thymocyte globulin induction, then maintenance tacrolimus and steroids for approximately 3 years. Bulk TCR-beta CDR3 sequencing was used to track graft-versus-host and host-versus-graft alloreactive T cell clones in the graft, circulation and bone marrow after intestinal transplantation. Alloreactive clones were identified by sequencing pre-transplant mixed lymphocyte reaction products and comparing these products with unstimulated pre-transplant donor and recipient T cells. A cohort of some 24 intestinal transplant recipients, including one retransplant, was enrolled, and a few patients lacking pretransplant specimens were excluded. Donor T cell macrochimerism was defined as a peak of at least 4% donor T cells among recipient peripheral blood mononuclear cells. Instead of going to the commercial service, samples from a few later patients were sequenced in-house on an Illumina MiSeq and processed with MiXCR.

Measured from the cysteine to the phenylalanine, the CDR3 is 14 residues long. Only the CDR3 DNA stays, 42 bases, in frame from base 1. V has 5 bases trimmed and J has 5 bases trimmed; junction bases matching no gene number 4. Reading the germline V gene (reference sequence) gives CDR1 MNHEY and CDR2 SMNVEV. The library was obtained by the immunoSEQ multiplex PCR assay. For most patients, high-throughput TCR-beta CDR3 sequencing of genomic DNA was performed by Adaptive Biotechnologies. Processing in the source paper ran as follows. TCR sequencing data for around 19 patients were retrieved from Adaptive's ImmunoSEQ software; a few other patients were processed with MiXCR and VDJtools. CDR3 nucleotide sequences shared between donor and recipient were removed because the origin of such sequences could not be assigned. To be classed as alloreactive, a clone needed at least 2-fold expansion over unstimulated cells and a minimum CFSE-low frequency of 0.002% (template counts) or 0.001% (read counts). Clones were considered mappable if detected in sequenced pre-transplant spleen, lymph node, or MLR CFSE-low populations of the donor or recipient. Cumulative frequency of alloreactive clones was calculated as a percentage of all sequences weighted by copy number. The source is immuneACCESS, and TCRdb retained only in-frame sequences with V and J called. Part of the clones is not carried over; for the studies checked, unresolved V genes explain less than half of this, and the remainder is unexplained. V, J and clone size derive from that table, while D and trimming were established from the DNA sequence. Within this sample are fewer than 75,000 clones, with around 90% of them counted one time only. Approximately 1.6% of the sample belongs to the ten largest clones.

In the first month after transplant, blood samples were collected up to 4 times, and after that at least monthly when available. Points on this clone: The antigen it binds to is not known. No qualities accompany the bases; no much larger clone lies one base away.

Summary of the overall study and its limitations: In patients with donor T cell macrochimerism, the allografts had high GvH to HvG T cell clonal ratios. Early after transplant, peak levels of circulating GvH clones were associated with declines in HvG clones. GvH clones were detected in recipient bone marrow, and some appeared earlier in ileal mucosa or blood, consistent with an intestinal mucosal origin. The conclusions were limited by the relatively low number and heterogeneity of the intestinal transplant patients.

This clonotype was obtained from a human patient who received an intestinal transplant, so some T cells may come from the graft donor. The V gene is TRBV27 and the J gene is TRBJ2-1; 9 junctional bases match TRBD1. The material sequenced was PBMCs, taken 26 days after transplant. In nucleotides, the sequence is TGTGCCAGCAGTCCCGGGACAGGGAACAATGAGCAGTTCTTC. Translated, this is CASSPGTGNNEQFF.